This TCR beta chain appears in the sequencing data of a study of blood T cell repertoires in COVID-19. V was clipped by 2 bases and J by 6 bases, with 11 bases between them. The germline V gene encodes CDR1 SQVTM and CDR2 ANQGSEA. CDR3 length equals 12 residues. Those who participated ranged in age from roughly 18 to 100 years and resided in 20 to 25 US areas. Two negative PCRs, clearance, or symptom resolution characterized the recovered Cohort 3 donors. TCRdb's table, derived via immunoSEQ multiplex PCR, lists solely in-frame clones and lacks some. The sample records about 270,000 clones, roughly nine tenths being singletons.

V gene TRBV29-1 combines with J gene TRBJ2-7, with D maybe TRBD1 (6 bases). Sequencing was done on a sample of PBMCs or T cells enriched from blood (not recorded which). This receptor was obtained from a young woman who had recovered from COVID-19. DNA for the CDR3: TGCAGCGTTGAAACAGGGCCGGGCGAGCAGTACTTC. Amino acids: CSVETGPGEQYF.